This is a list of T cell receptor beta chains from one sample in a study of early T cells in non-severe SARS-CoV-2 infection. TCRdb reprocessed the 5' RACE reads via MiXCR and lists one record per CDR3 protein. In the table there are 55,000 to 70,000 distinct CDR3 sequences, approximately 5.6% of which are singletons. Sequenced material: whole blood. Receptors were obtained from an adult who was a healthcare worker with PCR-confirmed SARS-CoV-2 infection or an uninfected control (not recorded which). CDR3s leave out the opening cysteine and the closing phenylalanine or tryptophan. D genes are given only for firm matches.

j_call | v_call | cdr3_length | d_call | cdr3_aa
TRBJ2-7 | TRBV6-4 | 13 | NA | ASSDSSARTYEQY
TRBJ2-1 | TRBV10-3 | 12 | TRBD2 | AIRLAGDYNEQF
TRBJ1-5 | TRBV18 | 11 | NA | ASSGQYDQPQH
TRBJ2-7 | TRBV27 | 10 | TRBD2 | ASSLFGTSVY
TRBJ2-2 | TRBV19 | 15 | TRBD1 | ASSISRGLQNTGELF
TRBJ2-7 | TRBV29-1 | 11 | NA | SVDSASSYEQY
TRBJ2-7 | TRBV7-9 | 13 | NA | ASSLGDRTAYEQY
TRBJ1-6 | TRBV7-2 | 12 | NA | ASSLGTENSPLH
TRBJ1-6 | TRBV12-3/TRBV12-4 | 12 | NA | ASSSRRGGSPLH
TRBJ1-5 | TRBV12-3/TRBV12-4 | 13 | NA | ASSLSRLSNQPQH
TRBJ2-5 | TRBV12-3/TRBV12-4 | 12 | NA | ASSGEQTHETQY
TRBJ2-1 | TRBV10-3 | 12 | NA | AISESGRGNEQF
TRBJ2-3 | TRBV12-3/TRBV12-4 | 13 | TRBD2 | ASSFRGGSTDTQY
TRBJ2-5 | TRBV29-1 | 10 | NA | SVAGPQETQY
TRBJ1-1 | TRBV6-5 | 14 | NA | ASSYTDSGAGSGAF
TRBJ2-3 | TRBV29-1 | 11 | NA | SVEEPGVDTQY
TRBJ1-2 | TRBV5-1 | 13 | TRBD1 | ASSSRQGANYGYT
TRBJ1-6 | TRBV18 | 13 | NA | ASSPPTGYNSPLH
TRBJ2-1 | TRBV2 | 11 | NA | ASIAGVIGEQF
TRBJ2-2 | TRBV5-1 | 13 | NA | ASRPGRRNTGELF
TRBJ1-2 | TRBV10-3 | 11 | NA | AITPGGAYGYT
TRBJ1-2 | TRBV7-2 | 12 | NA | ASSLAPGDYGYT
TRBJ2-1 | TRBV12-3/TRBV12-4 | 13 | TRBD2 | ATGGTSGSGREQF
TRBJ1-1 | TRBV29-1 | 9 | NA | SVARNTEAF
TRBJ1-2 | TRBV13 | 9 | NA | ATGAGYGYT
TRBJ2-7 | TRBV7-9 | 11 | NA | ASSLKGATKQY
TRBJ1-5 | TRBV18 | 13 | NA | ASSPRTADNQPQH
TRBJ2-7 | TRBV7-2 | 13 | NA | ASSLTGTGTYEQY
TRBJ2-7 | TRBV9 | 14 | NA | ASSITLLGVGSEQY
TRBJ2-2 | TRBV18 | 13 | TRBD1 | ASSPGQLNTGELF
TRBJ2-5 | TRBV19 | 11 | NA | ASRRGMGETQY
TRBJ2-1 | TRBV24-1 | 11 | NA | ATRQDSYNEQF
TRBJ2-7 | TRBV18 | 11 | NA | ASSPDTVHEQY
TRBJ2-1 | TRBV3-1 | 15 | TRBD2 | ASSQEEGRVAGAEQF
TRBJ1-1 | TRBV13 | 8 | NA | ASSLGGAF
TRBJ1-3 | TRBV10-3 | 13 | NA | AISSDATSGNTIY
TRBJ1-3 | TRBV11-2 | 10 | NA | ASSLEGNTIY
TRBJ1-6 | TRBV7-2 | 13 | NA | ASSLDTVPNSPLH
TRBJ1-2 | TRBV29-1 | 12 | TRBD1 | SVGDRALLYGYT
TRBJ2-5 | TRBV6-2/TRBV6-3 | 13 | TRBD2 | ASSPRLAGGETQY
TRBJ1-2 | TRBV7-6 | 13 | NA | ASSLAAGFNYGYT
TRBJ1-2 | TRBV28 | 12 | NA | ASSLQGRIGGYT
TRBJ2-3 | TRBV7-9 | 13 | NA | ASSLGPRAADTQY
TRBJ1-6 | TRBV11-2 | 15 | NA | ASSSPGSGILNSPLH
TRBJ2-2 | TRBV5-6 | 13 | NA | ASSLGKSNTGELF
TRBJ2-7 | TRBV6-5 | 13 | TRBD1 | ASSYSVQGVYEQY
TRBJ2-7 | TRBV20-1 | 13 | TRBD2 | SARDLAGGSDEQY
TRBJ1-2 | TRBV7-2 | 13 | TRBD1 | ASSSLDRWDYGYT
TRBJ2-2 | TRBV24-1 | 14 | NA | ATSRGFAPNTGELF
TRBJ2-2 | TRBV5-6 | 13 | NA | ASSFDPRGAGELF
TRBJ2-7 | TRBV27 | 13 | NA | ASSPRWGGLYEQY
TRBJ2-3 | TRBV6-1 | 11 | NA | ASRPVSTDTQY
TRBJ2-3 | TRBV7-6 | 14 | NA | ASSLLPRAGGDTQY
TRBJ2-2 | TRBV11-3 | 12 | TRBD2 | ASSYGRGAGELF
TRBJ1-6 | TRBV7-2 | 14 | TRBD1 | ASSLKGTGAIPPLH